A selection of T cell receptor beta chains follows, all from one sample in a study of OX40 agonist ivuxolimab in advanced cancers. Libraries were prepared by immunoSEQ multiplex PCR; TCRdb keeps only in-frame clonotypes and omits some of them. The table has tens of thousands of clones, more than 85% seen once; the top ten hold around 13%. Source: CD4+ or CD8+ T cells sorted from blood, taken in a trial of the OX40 agonist ivuxolimab. All receptors come from an adult with an advanced solid tumor such as melanoma, head and neck, liver or kidney cancer. CDR3s include the opening cysteine and the closing phenylalanine or tryptophan. A D gene is named only where the DNA matches it firmly. Clone size is stated in some rows and not others, as once, few, many or a class when expanded.

V gene	D gene	clone size	J gene	CDR3 protein	CDR3 DNA
TRBV6-5	.	.	TRBJ2-7	CASRPPGVDEQYF	TGTGCCAGCAGGCCCCCAGGGGTTGACGAGCAGTACTTC
TRBV7-2	TRBD1	.	TRBJ1-2	CASSSQGIGYGYTF	TGTGCCAGCAGCTCACAGGGGATCGGCTATGGCTACACCTTC
TRBV12-5	TRBD2	.	TRBJ2-3	CASGLSKTSGSLDTQYF	TGTGCTAGTGGTTTGTCTAAGACTAGCGGGTCGTTAGATACGCAGTATTTT
TRBV19	.	.	TRBJ2-6	CASSFDTGANVLTF	TGTGCCAGTAGTTTCGATACTGGGGCCAACGTCCTGACTTTC
TRBV28	.	once	TRBJ1-5	CASSLLSFQPQHF	TGTGCCAGCAGTTTATTATCCTTTCAGCCCCAGCATTTT
TRBV5-6	.	.	TRBJ1-2	CASSLYGRDFYGYTF	TGTGCCAGCAGCTTATATGGCAGGGACTTTTATGGCTACACCTTC
TRBV7-9	.	.	TRBJ2-7	CASSLPPTYEQYF	TGTGCCAGCAGCTTACCTCCAACCTACGAGCAGTACTTC
TRBV5-1	TRBD1	.	TRBJ1-6	CASSFSTGRSSPLHF	TGCGCCAGCAGCTTCTCGACAGGGCGCAGTTCACCCCTCCACTTT
TRBV18	.	.	TRBJ1-4	CASSPMSGSPNEKLFF	TGTGCCAGCTCACCAATGTCGGGCTCCCCTAATGAAAAACTGTTTTTT
TRBV10-3	TRBD1	.	TRBJ2-3	CAISRDRGTDTQYF	TGTGCCATCAGTCGGGACAGAGGCACAGATACGCAGTATTTT
TRBV2	TRBD2	.	TRBJ2-1	CASRRDGLAGGNEQFF	TGTGCCAGCAGGAGAGATGGACTAGCGGGGGGCAATGAGCAGTTCTTC
TRBV9	TRBD1	.	TRBJ1-2	CASSVGVGTGDYGYTF	TGTGCCAGCAGCGTAGGGGTAGGGACAGGGGACTATGGCTACACCTTC
TRBV19	.	.	TRBJ2-2	CASRGPGAAGELFF	TGTGCCAGTAGAGGGCCGGGGGCCGCCGGGGAGCTGTTTTTT
TRBV27	TRBD2	once	TRBJ2-7	CASSLSGPWTGGGYEQYF	TGTGCCAGCAGTTTATCGGGCCCGTGGACGGGGGGGGGCTACGAGCAGTACTTC
TRBV5-1	.	.	TRBJ2-1	CASRVGGGAYNEQFF	TGCGCCAGCAGAGTGGGAGGGGGGGCCTACAATGAGCAGTTCTTC
TRBV19	.	.	TRBJ1-6	CASTRGPNNSPLHF	TGTGCCAGTACGCGGGGGCCTAATAATTCACCCCTCCACTTT
TRBV4-1	.	few	TRBJ2-3	CASSLADTQYF	TGCGCCAGCAGCTTAGCAGATACGCAGTATTTT
TRBV7-9	.	.	TRBJ1-1	CASSRWAEEAFF	TGTGCCAGCAGCCGATGGGCAGAAGAAGCTTTCTTT
TRBV6-5	TRBD2	.	TRBJ2-7	CASPLAGGPPREQYF	TGTGCCAGCCCGCTAGCGGGAGGGCCTCCGAGAGAGCAGTACTTC
TRBV21-1	.	.	TRBJ1-2	CASSKTGQSGGYTF	TGTGCCAGCAGCAAAACTGGACAGAGCGGTGGCTACACCTTC
TRBV5-1	.	.	TRBJ1-3	CASSLEQAGNTIYF	TGCGCCAGCAGCTTGGAACAGGCTGGAAACACCATATATTTT
TRBV28	.	.	TRBJ2-2	CASSLRGTGELFF	TGTGCCAGCAGTTTAAGAGGGACCGGGGAGCTGTTTTTT
TRBV5-3	TRBD1	.	TRBJ1-5	CARSLKQGDPYSNQPQHF	TGTGCCAGAAGCTTGAAACAGGGGGATCCATATAGCAATCAGCCCCAGCATTTT
TRBV4-1	.	.	TRBJ2-3	CASSQREGSTQYF	TGCGCCAGCAGCCAAAGGGAAGGGTCGACGCAGTATTTT
TRBV7-9	.	few	TRBJ2-2	CASSHPSRNTGELFF	TGTGCCAGCAGCCACCCGTCACGTAACACCGGGGAGCTGTTTTTT
TRBV11-2	.	.	TRBJ2-5	CASSLVISQETQYF	TGTGCCAGCAGCTTAGTGATTAGTCAAGAGACCCAGTACTTC
TRBV6-6	TRBD2	.	TRBJ2-7	CASRPTSGRAKNF	TGTGCCAGCAGGCCGACTAGCGGGAGGGCCAAGAACTTC
TRBV4-1	.	.	TRBJ1-6	CASSPPGPPGLRASPLHF	TGCGCCAGCAGCCCGCCGGGACCCCCGGGACTAAGGGCTTCACCCCTCCACTTT
TRBV4-1	.	.	TRBJ2-2	CASSLRGFLNTGELFF	TGCGCCAGCAGCCTTCGCGGTTTTCTGAACACCGGGGAGCTGTTTTTT
TRBV19	.	.	TRBJ1-5	CASSIPRGPQHF	TGTGCCAGTAGTATCCCTAGGGGGCCCCAGCATTTT
TRBV5-8	.	once	TRBJ1-1	CASSLQGYTEAFF	TGTGCCAGCAGCTTGCAGGGTTATACTGAAGCTTTCTTT
TRBV7-9	TRBD2	few	TRBJ2-1	CASSSRRTSGMENEQFF	TGTGCCAGCAGCTCCCGACGGACTAGCGGGATGGAGAATGAGCAGTTCTTC
TRBV6-5	.	.	TRBJ1-3	CASSSPTGSGNTIYF	TGTGCCAGCAGTTCCCCTACAGGCTCTGGAAACACCATATATTTT
TRBV2	.	.	TRBJ2-7	CASRRSHEQYF	TGTGCCAGCCGACGGAGCCACGAGCAGTACTTC
TRBV5-1	.	few	TRBJ2-3	CASESGEGLDTQYF	TGCGCCAGCGAGTCAGGGGAGGGTTTAGATACGCAGTATTTT
TRBV28	.	.	TRBJ1-5	CASSSFSGNQPQHF	TGTGCCAGCAGTTCCTTCAGTGGCAATCAGCCCCAGCATTTT
TRBV29-1	TRBD1	.	TRBJ2-1	CSVGQRDSFNEQFF	TGCAGCGTGGGACAAAGGGACAGCTTCAATGAGCAGTTCTTC
TRBV19	TRBD1	.	TRBJ1-1	CASSSTGLSGEAFF	TGTGCCAGTAGTTCGACAGGGCTAAGCGGTGAAGCTTTCTTT
TRBV28	.	.	TRBJ1-1	CASSFGQREAFF	TGTGCCAGCAGTTTTGGACAGCGTGAAGCTTTCTTT
TRBV29-1	TRBD2	.	TRBJ2-3	CSVRTSGFSTDTQYF	TGCAGCGTCAGGACTAGCGGGTTCAGCACAGATACGCAGTATTTT
TRBV28	.	once	TRBJ2-5	CASSPGLGETQYF	TGTGCCAGCAGTCCCGGTCTAGGGGAGACCCAGTACTTC
TRBV21-1	.	.	TRBJ2-7	CASSKGGQGAGEQYF	TGTGCCAGCAGCAAAGGAGGACAGGGGGCAGGCGAGCAGTACTTC
TRBV19	.	.	TRBJ2-7	CASSIGDWGYEQYF	TGTGCCAGTAGTATAGGAGACTGGGGATACGAGCAGTACTTC
TRBV6-5	.	.	TRBJ2-7	CASSPLDSYEQYF	TGTGCCAGCAGTCCCTTGGACAGCTACGAGCAGTACTTC
TRBV7-9	.	.	TRBJ1-2	CASSPPPTGYTF	TGTGCCAGCAGCCCCCCACCCACTGGCTACACCTTC
TRBV7-3	.	once	TRBJ2-5	CASSQDGGLYF	TGTGCCAGCAGCCAGGATGGGGGACTGTACTTC
TRBV28	.	.	TRBJ1-2	CASSLTGQGQYGYTF	TGTGCCAGCAGTCTAACGGGCCAGGGGCAGTATGGCTACACCTTC
TRBV4-1	TRBD2	.	TRBJ2-3	CASSPRLADTDTQYF	TGCGCCAGCAGCCCCCGACTAGCGGACACAGATACGCAGTATTTT
TRBV15	.	.	TRBJ2-5	CATSRGADYLQETQYF	TGTGCCACCAGCAGAGGGGCGGACTACCTACAAGAGACCCAGTACTTC
TRBV7-2	.	few	TRBJ1-6	CASSRPGGPLHF	TGTGCCAGCAGCCGGCCAGGTGGACCCCTCCACTTT
TRBV25-1	TRBD1	.	TRBJ2-7	CASSPRTGLRLEQYF	TGTGCCAGCAGTCCGAGGACAGGGTTAAGGCTCGAGCAGTACTTC
TRBV25-1	.	.	TRBJ1-2	CASSDQGWRGYTF	TGTGCCAGCAGTGATCAGGGTTGGAGGGGCTACACCTTC
TRBV5-4	.	.	TRBJ2-3	CASSLQASTDTQYF	TGTGCCAGCAGCTTGCAGGCTAGCACAGATACGCAGTATTTT